The clone carrying this TCR beta chain was observed a few times. A much larger clone sits a single nucleotide away, making a read error possible. From the 5' RACE reads, TCRdb called clonotypes with MiXCR, one entry per CDR3 protein. The sample lists more than 35,000 distinct CDR3 sequences; more than 5.5% were seen once. The data originate from a study of early T cells in non-severe SARS-CoV-2 infection. In germline, CDR1 is GTSNPN, CDR2 SVGIG (reference sequence). V was trimmed by 5 bases and J by 6 bases, leaving 17 bases between them. This CDR3 has 13 residues. The rearrangement joins TRBV30 to TRBJ2-7, with D tentatively TRBD1 (6 bases). Sequenced material: whole blood. The origin of this receptor is an adult who was a healthcare worker with PCR-confirmed SARS-CoV-2 infection or an uninfected control (not recorded which). The CDR3: CAWCRNRAGEQYF. The CDR3 coding sequence is TGTGCCTGGTGTAGAAACAGGGCAGGCGAGCAGTACTTC.